Presented here are 9 T cell receptor beta chains from one specimen sequenced in a study of cytomegalovirus exposure and HLA in healthy donors. PCR was performed using 60 Vbeta and 13 Jbeta primers. The repertoire was sequenced with immunoSEQ multiplex PCR; TCRdb's copy has only in-frame clones and lacks some. This table holds 75,000 to 100,000 clones, about 77% found once. The source material was PBMCs. These receptors were collected from a man aged 35-49 years in good health and CMV-seronegative.

The chain links TRBV30 to TRBJ2-5, with 7 bases aligning to TRBD2. V gave up 6 bases and J gave up 3 bases; unmatched junction bases: 4. The CDR3 has 12 amino acids. CDR1 and CDR2 from the germline V gene are GTSNPN and SVGIG (reference sequence). The CDR3 bases are TGTGCCTGCGGGGGGACCGAAGAGACCCAGTACTTC. Encoded protein: CACGGTEETQYF.

The chain combines TRBV2 with TRBJ2-5; D not resolved. V lost 0 bases to trimming and J lost 4 bases, with 9 bases between them. Per germline, CDR1 SNHLY and CDR2 FYNNEI. This CDR3 is built from 14 residues. In DNA, the CDR3 is TGTGCCAGCAGTGAAGCGCTTCCGGGAGAGACCCAGTACTTC. It codes for CASSEALPGETQYF.

This rearrangement joins TRBV7-9 to TRBJ2-7, with a weak D call TRBD1 (6 bases). V was cut by 5 bases and J by 4 bases, with 18 bases left in between. Per the germline V gene, CDR1 is SEHNR and CDR2 is FQNEAQ (reference sequence). The CDR3 runs 15 residues. The CDR3 DNA is TGTGCCAGCAGCGTTTCCAGGGGTGTCGGGTACGAGCAGTACTTC. Protein: CASSVSRGVGYEQYF. Complete variable domain (other parts from reference TRBV7-9 and TRBJ2-7): DTGVSQNPRHKITKRGQNVTFRCDPISEHNRLYWYRQTLGQGPEFLTYFQNEAQLEKSRLLSDRFSAERPKGSFSTLEIQRTEQGDSAMYLCASSVSRGVGYEQYFGPGTRLTVT.

The V call is TRBV5-4, the J call TRBJ2-3; 12 bases align to TRBD2. Looked up from germline, CDR1 is SGHNT and CDR2 is YYREEE (reference sequence). The CDR3 extends over 16 amino acids. With V trimmed by 4 bases and J by 4 bases, 7 bases remained unmatched. The CDR3 region is CASSPPASGGADTQYF. The DNA of the CDR3 is TGTGCCAGCAGCCCTCCCGCTAGCGGGGGGGCAGATACGCAGTATTTT.

The chain combines TRBV19 with TRBJ2-2, with 7 bases matching TRBD2. The CDR3 contains 17 residues. From germline, CDR1 is LNHDA and CDR2 SQIVND (reference sequence). Losses at the gene ends were 6 bases for V and 3 bases for J; bases not matched to a gene: 13. CDR3 bases: TGTGCCAGTAGGCGGTTCTCTAGCGGCCAAGACACCGGGGAGCTGTTTTTT. This translates into CASRRFSSGQDTGELFF.

The chain is built from TRBV27 and TRBJ1-6; no reliable D call. There are 17 residues in the CDR3. The V end lost 5 bases, the J end lost 0 bases, and 14 bases lay between the germline ends. Germline loops: CDR1 MNHEY, CDR2 SMNVEV (reference sequence). The CDR3 spells CASSIDRMSSYNSPLHF. CDR3 in DNA: TGTGCCAGCAGTATTGATAGAATGAGCTCCTATAATTCACCCCTCCACTTT.

V is TRBV10-3 and J is TRBJ2-7; possible D gene TRBD1, 6 bases. V was clipped by 5 bases and J by 6 bases, with 14 bases between them. From germline, CDR1 is ENHRY and CDR2 SYGVKD. The CDR3 has 13 residues. Written as DNA, the CDR3 is TGTGCCATCAGTAAGGGACAACCTGGCGAGCAGTACTTC. It encodes CAISKGQPGEQYF.

CDR3 nucleotides: TGTGCCATCCCGATCGGACTAGCGGGAAAGACCGGGGAGCTGTTTTTT. It codes for CAIPIGLAGKTGELFF. The chain links TRBV9 to TRBJ2-2; 12 bases map to TRBD2. V dropped 9 bases and J dropped 5; count of bases not matched to a gene: 11. The CDR3 contains 16 residues. Germline CDR1 and CDR2: SGDLS and YYNGEE.

The rearrangement uses TRBV7-3 and TRBJ2-7; the match to TRBD2 covers 9 bases. The trim removed 5 bases at V and 6 bases at J, leaving 8 bases unmatched. Germline V gene sequence: CDR1 SGHTA, CDR2 FQGTGA. The CDR3 is made up of 14 amino acids. DNA for the CDR3: TGTGCCAGCAGCCAAGGCAGCGGGGGGTCCGAGCAGTACTTC. As protein: CASSQGSGGSEQYF.